The present entry profiles one TCR beta chain with its context. Sequencing was performed with immunoSEQ multiplex PCR; in TCRdb, only in-frame clones are kept and a portion is missing. The sample has approximately 120,000 clones, around 87% seen once. The data originate from a study of control samples from healthy donors and cancer patients. The V end was cut by 3 bases, the J end by 1 base, with 10 bases between. Germline CDR1 is SGHVS and CDR2 is FQNEAQ. CDR3 length: 14 amino acids. Sequencing was carried out using blood. The chain joins TRBV7-8 to TRBJ2-7; tentatively, D is TRBD2 (5 bases). The TCR was taken from a man in his 60s in good health. CDR3 coding DNA: TGTGCCAGCAGCTTTGGCGGGTGGTCCTACGAGCAGTACTTC. This encodes CASSFGGWSYEQYF.